The clone carrying this TCR beta chain was detected a few times. Its specificity is not known. V lost 3 bases and J lost 3; bases outside the gene matches: 5. Germline values: CDR1 SGDLS, CDR2 YYNGEE. The length of the CDR3 is 15 residues. The source of the sample is a study of response to subunit inactivated influenza vaccine. One entry per CDR3 protein, called by TCRdb with MiXCR from the RT-PCR reads. The sample contains approximately 300,000 distinct CDR3 sequences, roughly 22% of which appear only once. Study observations and caveats: Each seasonal influenza vaccination recruits few new T cells, the authors suggested.

The clonotype originates from a man between 45 and 75 years old who received an inactivated influenza vaccine. The genes are TRBV9 and TRBJ1-1, with 10 bases aligning to TRBD1. Sequenced here: PBMCs from blood, sampled less than 22 months after vaccination. This CDR3 is CASSATGQGDTEAFF. CDR3 bases: TGTGCCAGCAGCGCCACTGGACAGGGGGACACTGAAGCTTTCTTT. The complete variable domain, with remaining parts taken from reference TRBV9 and TRBJ1-1, reads DSGVTQTPKHLITATGQRVTLRCSPRSGDLSVYWYQQSLDQGLQFLIQYYNGEERAKGNILERFSAQQFPDLHSELNLSSLELGDSALYFCASSATGQGDTEAFFGQGTRLTVV.